This note documents a single T cell receptor (beta chain) sequence. This CDR3 has 15 amino acids. Germline lookup yields CDR1 SGDLS and CDR2 YYNGEE. V was clipped by 3 bases and J by 3 bases; unmatched bases: 6. The sample originates from a study of T-cell memory formation after mild COVID-19. TCRdb redid the calling of the 5' RACE reads with MiXCR, one entry per CDR3 protein. The profile shows 350,000 to 500,000 distinct CDR3 sequences, about 20% of them singletons. The sequenced sample consisted of PBMCs or a T cell subset sorted from them (not recorded which). The genes are TRBV9 and TRBJ2-1; 7 bases map to TRBD2. This TCR was sampled from a man between 18 and 35 years old who had mild COVID-19 (a few samples of this study predate the infection). Cell type and time point are not known. The CDR3 DNA reads TGTGCCAGCAGCGAATACGGGGGGAGCTACAATGAGCAGTTCTTC. This gives the protein CASSEYGGSYNEQFF. Full variable domain (remainder filled in from reference TRBV9 and TRBJ2-1): DSGVTQTPKHLITATGQRVTLRCSPRSGDLSVYWYQQSLDQGLQFLIQYYNGEERAKGNILERFSAQQFPDLHSELNLSSLELGDSALYFCASSEYGGSYNEQFFGPGTRLTVL.